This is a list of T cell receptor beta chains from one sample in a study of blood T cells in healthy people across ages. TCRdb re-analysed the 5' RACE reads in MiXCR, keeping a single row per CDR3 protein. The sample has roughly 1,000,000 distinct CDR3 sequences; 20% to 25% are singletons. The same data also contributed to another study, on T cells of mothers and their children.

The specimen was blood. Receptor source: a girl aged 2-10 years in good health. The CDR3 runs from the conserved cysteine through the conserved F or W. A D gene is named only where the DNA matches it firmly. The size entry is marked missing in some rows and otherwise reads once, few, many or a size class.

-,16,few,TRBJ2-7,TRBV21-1,TGTGCCAGCACACCGAGCCTTCTAACAAGGTCCTACGAGCAGTACTTC,CASTPSLLTRSYEQYF
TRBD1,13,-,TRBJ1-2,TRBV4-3,TGCGCCAGCAGCTTATGGACAGGTGCTGGCTACACCTTC,CASSLWTGAGYTF
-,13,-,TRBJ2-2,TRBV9,TGTGCCAGCAGCGTAGGAGATTCGGGGGAGCTGTTTTTT,CASSVGDSGELFF
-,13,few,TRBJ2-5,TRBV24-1,TGTGCCACCAGCCGCCACCCCCAAGAGACCCAGTACTTC,CATSRHPQETQYF
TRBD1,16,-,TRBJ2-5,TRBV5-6,TGTGCCAGCAGCTCTCCGGGGACAGGGGGCGTAGAGACCCAGTACTTC,CASSSPGTGGVETQYF
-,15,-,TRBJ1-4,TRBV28,TGTGCCAGCACTGCTTCGGGGACTATTAATGAAAAACTGTTTTTT,CASTASGTINEKLFF
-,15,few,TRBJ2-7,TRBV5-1,TGCGCCAGCAGCTTGGAGACAGGTGTTTTTTACGAGCAGTACTTC,CASSLETGVFYEQYF
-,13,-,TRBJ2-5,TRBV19,TGTGCCAGTAGAGAGGGAGGGGGAGAGACCCAGTACTTC,CASREGGGETQYF
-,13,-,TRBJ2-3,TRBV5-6,TGTGCCAGCAGCCGCGGAAGAGCGGATACGCAGTATTTT,CASSRGRADTQYF
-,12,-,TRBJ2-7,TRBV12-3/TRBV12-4,TGTGCCAGCAGTATCAACAGGGCCGAGCAGTACTTC,CASSINRAEQYF
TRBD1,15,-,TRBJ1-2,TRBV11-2,TGTGCCAGCAGCACACTTGGCAGGGGGGCGCAGGGCTACACCTTC,CASSTLGRGAQGYTF
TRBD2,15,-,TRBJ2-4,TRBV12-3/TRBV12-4,TGTGCCAGCAGTTTAGGCGGGGGGCGGGAAAACATTCAGTACTTC,CASSLGGGRENIQYF
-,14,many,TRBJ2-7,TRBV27,TGTGCCAGCTCCGTTTCGGGGGGCAGGTACGAGCAGTACTTC,CASSVSGGRYEQYF
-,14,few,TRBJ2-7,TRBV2,TGTGCCAGCAGGGCACAGGGAGACTCCTACGAGCAGTACTTC,CASRAQGDSYEQYF
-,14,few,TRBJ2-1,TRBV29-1,TGCAGCGTTGGAGCCGACTGGAGGTTCAATGAGCAGTTCTTC,CSVGADWRFNEQFF
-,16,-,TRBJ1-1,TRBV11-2,TGTGCCAGCAGCAACCCTTGGGTGGCGCTGAGCACTGAAGCTTTCTTT,CASSNPWVALSTEAFF
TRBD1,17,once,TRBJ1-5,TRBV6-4,TGTGCCAGCAGTGGACGTCTGGGGGGGAGGGGGCGTCAGCCCCAGCATTTT,CASSGRLGGRGRQPQHF
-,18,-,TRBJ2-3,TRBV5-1,TGCGCCAGCAGCTTGGGGCTCGGCGGGGAACCTAGCACAGATACGCAGTATTTT,CASSLGLGGEPSTDTQYF
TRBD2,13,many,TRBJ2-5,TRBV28,TGTGCCAGCAGAACTAGCGGGCTAGAGACCCAGTACTTC,CASRTSGLETQYF
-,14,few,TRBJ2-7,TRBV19,TGTGCCAGTAGCCAAACGGCAGGAAACTACGAGCAGTACTTC,CASSQTAGNYEQYF
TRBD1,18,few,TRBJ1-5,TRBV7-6,TGTGCCAGCAGCTCAACCACACACCGGGACAGAAGCAATCAGCCCCAGCATTTT,CASSSTTHRDRSNQPQHF
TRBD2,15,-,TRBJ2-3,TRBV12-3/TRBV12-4,TGTGCCAGCAGGGGGGTCATGGTCGGGAGGGATACGCAGTATTTT,CASRGVMVGRDTQYF
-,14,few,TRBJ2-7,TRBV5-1,TGCGCCAGCAGCTCCCTCGAAAACTCCTACGAGCAGTACTTC,CASSSLENSYEQYF
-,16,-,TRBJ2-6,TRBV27,TGTGCCAGCAGTATATCACGGCTATCTGGGGCCAACGTCCTGACTTTC,CASSISRLSGANVLTF
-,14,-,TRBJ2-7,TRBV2,TGTGCCAGCAGTGACGCCGACAGCCCCTACGAGCAGTACTTC,CASSDADSPYEQYF
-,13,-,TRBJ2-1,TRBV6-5,TGTGCCAGCAGAATGGACAGCTACAATGAGCAGTTCTTC,CASRMDSYNEQFF
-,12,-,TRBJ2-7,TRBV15,TGTGCCACCAGTGGCCCCGACTACGAGCAGTACTTC,CATSGPDYEQYF
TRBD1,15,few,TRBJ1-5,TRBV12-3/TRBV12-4,TGTGCCAGCAGTCCCGGGACAGGGGACCATCAGCCCCAGCATTTT,CASSPGTGDHQPQHF
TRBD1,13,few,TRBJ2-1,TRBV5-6,TGTGCCAGCACCCGACAGGGGCCCGATGAGCAGTTCTTC,CASTRQGPDEQFF
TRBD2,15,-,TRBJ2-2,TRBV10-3,TGTGCTTCTTCGAACCTAGCGGGGATCCACGGGGAGCTGTTTTTT,CASSNLAGIHGELFF
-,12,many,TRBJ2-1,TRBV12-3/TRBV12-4,TGTGCCAGCAGTTCCAACTACAATGAGCAGTTCTTC,CASSSNYNEQFF
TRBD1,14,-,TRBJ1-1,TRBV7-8,TGTGCCGGCAGCTTAAACAGGGGGGGGACTGAAGCTTTCTTT,CAGSLNRGGTEAFF
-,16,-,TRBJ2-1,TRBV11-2,TGTGCCAGCAGCTTAGGGTTGGGAGAGGGAGGCGATGAGCAGTTCTTC,CASSLGLGEGGDEQFF
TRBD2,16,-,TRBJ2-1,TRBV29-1,TGCAGCGTTCTCACCTCTGAAGCGGGGACCTGGGGTGAGCAGTTCTTC,CSVLTSEAGTWGEQFF
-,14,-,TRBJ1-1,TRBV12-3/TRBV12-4,TGTGCCAGCAGCTACGGACCTTCGGGCACTGAAGCTTTCTTT,CASSYGPSGTEAFF
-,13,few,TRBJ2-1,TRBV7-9,TGTGCCAGCAGCTTACCTTCGGTCTATGAGCAGTTCTTC,CASSLPSVYEQFF
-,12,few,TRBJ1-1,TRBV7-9,TGTGCCAGCAGCTTTCCCGGCGGGCGGGCTTTCTTT,CASSFPGGRAFF
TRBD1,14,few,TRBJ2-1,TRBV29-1,TGCAGCGCGGTTACGGGACAGGGAGGCAATGAGCAGTTCTTC,CSAVTGQGGNEQFF
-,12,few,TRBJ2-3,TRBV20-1,TGCAGTGCTCGGCTGGGCACAGATACGCAGTATTTT,CSARLGTDTQYF
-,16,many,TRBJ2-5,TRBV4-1,TGCGCCAGCAGCCAAGTCGAGCAGCCAGTACAAGAGACCCAGTACTTC,CASSQVEQPVQETQYF
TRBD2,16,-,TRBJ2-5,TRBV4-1,TGCGCCAGCAGCCAAGAATGGCTAGCGGGAGGAGAGACCCAGTACTTC,CASSQEWLAGGETQYF
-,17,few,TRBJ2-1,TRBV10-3,TGTGCCATCAGTGCCCTGCTGCCGGGACCCGGGGGAAATGAGCAGTTCTTC,CAISALLPGPGGNEQFF
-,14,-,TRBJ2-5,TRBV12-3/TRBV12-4,TGTGCCAGCAGTTTGATAGGGGTTAGAGAGACCCAGTACTTC,CASSLIGVRETQYF
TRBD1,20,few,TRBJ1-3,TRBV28,TGTGCCAGCAGTTTAGAACCGGGACAGGACCCCACGAGCTCTGGAAACACCATATATTTT,CASSLEPGQDPTSSGNTIYF
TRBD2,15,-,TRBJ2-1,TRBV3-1,TGTGCCAGCAGCCAAGAAGCGGGAGCCTTCAATGAGCAGTTCTTC,CASSQEAGAFNEQFF
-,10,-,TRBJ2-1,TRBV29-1,TGCAGCGTACAGGACAATGAGCAGTTCTTC,CSVQDNEQFF
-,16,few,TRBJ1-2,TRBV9,TGTGCCAGCAGCGTAGAACCCCAGCGTCCTAACTATGGCTACACCTTC,CASSVEPQRPNYGYTF
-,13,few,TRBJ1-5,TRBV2,TGTGCCAGCAACGGGAGTCCCGGTCAGCCCCAGCATTTT,CASNGSPGQPQHF
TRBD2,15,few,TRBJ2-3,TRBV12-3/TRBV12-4,TGTGCCACCAGGAAAGCGGGGGGGCCCACAGATACGCAGTATTTT,CATRKAGGPTDTQYF
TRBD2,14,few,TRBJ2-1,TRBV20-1,TGCAGTGCTAATACGGCTAGCGGGAACAATGAGCAGTTCTTC,CSANTASGNNEQFF
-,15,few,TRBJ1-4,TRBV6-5,TGTGCCAGCAGTTATGCAGGGCGGCCGGGTGGAAAACTGTTTTTT,CASSYAGRPGGKLFF
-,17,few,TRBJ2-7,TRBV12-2,TGTGCAAGTCGCTTACCGGATAAATTCGAGACGGTCTACGAGCAGTACTTC,CASRLPDKFETVYEQYF
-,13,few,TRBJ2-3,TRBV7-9,TGTGCCAGCAGCACTACCCCGGGCCACGCGCAGTATTTT,CASSTTPGHAQYF
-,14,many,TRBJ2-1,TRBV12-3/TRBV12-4,TGTGCCAGCAATGCCGGGGCCGCCTACAATGAGCAGTTCTTC,CASNAGAAYNEQFF
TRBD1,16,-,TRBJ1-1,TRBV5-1,TGCGCCAGCAGCTTGTTTGCGACAGGGACGAACACTGAAGCTTTCTTT,CASSLFATGTNTEAFF
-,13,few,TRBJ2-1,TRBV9,TGTGCCAGCAGCGGACAGCGTCGCAATGAGCAGTTCTTC,CASSGQRRNEQFF
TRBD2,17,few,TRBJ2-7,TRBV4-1,TGCGCCAGCAGCCAGAACGGCGCTCGCGGCGGGGGCTACGAGCAGTACTTC,CASSQNGARGGGYEQYF
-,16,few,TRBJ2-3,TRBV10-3,TGTGCCATCAGTGAGCCCGGACGAGACGCAACAGATACGCAGTATTTT,CAISEPGRDATDTQYF
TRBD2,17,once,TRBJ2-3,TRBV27,TGTGCCAGCAGTTACCTCGGGGACCTCGGGAGGGAGGATACGCAGTATTTT,CASSYLGDLGREDTQYF
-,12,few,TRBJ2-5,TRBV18,TGTGCCAGCCGGGAGAAAGAAGAGACCCAGTACTTC,CASREKEETQYF